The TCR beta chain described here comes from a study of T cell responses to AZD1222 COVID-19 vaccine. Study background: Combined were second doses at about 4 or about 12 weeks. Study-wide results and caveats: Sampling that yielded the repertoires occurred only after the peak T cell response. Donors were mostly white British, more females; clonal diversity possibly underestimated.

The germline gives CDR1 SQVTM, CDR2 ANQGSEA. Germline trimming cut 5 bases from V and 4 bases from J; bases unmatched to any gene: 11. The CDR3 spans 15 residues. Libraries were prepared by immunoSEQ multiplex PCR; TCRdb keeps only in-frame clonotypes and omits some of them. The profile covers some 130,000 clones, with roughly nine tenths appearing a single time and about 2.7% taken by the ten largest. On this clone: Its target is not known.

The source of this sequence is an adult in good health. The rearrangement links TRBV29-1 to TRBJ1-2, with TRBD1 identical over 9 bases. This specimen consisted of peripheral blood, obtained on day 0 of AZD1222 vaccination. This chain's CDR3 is CSVSNLRDRAYGYTF. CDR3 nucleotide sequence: TGCAGCGTTTCGAACCTCCGGGACAGGGCCTATGGCTACACCTTC.